This T cell receptor beta chain was observed in a study of CD8 T cells in ankylosing spondylitis. Study-wide points: Ankylosing spondylitis blood seemed to carry a telltale TCR beta motif made of fewer than ten highly homologous variants. A number of the motif variants had already been described in reactive arthritis synovial fluid and blood.

As the method for making TCR beta libraries, quantitative 5'-RACE with molecular barcodes was used. TCRdb reprocessed the 5' RACE reads with MiXCR, giving one entry per CDR3 protein. Here the sample spans 150,000 or so distinct CDR3 sequences, 9.8% being singletons. V lost 2 bases, J lost 5 bases, and 7 bases lay in between. The CDR3 is made up of 12 amino acids. The germline CDR1 and CDR2 sequences are PRHDT and FYEKMQ (reference sequence). This clonotype was seen a handful of times. Its specificity is unknown. Material for sequencing was blood, either unsorted or a sorted T cell fraction (not recorded which). This sequence originates from a female donor with ankylosing spondylitis or in good health (not recorded which). The chain has TRBV13 and TRBJ2-7; tentatively, D is TRBD1 (6 bases). CDR3 loop: CASSLRTDEQYF. The CDR3 DNA reads TGTGCCAGCAGCTTAAGGACAGACGAGCAGTACTTC.